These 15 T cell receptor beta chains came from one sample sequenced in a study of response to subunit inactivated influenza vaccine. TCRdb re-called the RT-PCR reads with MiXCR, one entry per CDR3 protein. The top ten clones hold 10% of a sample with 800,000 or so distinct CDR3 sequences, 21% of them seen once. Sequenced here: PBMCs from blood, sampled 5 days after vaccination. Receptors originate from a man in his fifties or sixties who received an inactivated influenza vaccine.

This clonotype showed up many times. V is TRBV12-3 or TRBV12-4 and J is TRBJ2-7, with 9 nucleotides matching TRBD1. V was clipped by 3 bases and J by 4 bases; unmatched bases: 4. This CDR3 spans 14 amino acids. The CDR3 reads CASSFGDRVYEQYF. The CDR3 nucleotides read TGTGCCAGCAGTTTTGGGGACAGGGTTTACGAGCAGTACTTC.

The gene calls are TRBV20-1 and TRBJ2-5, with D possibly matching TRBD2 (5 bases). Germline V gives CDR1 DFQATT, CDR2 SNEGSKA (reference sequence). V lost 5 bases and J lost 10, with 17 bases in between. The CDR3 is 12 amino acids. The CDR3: CSAPRNLGDQYF. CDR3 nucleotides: TGCAGTGCTCCGAGGAACCTCGGGGACCAGTACTTC.

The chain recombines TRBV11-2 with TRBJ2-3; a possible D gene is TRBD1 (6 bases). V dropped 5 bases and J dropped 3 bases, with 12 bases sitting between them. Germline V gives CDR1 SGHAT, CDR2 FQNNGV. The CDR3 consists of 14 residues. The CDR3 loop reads CASSTRQETDTQYF. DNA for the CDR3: TGTGCCAGCAGCACGAGACAGGAAACAGATACGCAGTATTTT.

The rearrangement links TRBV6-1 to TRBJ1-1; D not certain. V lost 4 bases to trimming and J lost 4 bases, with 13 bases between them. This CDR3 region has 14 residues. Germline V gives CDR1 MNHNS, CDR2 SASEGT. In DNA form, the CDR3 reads TGTGCCAGCAGTGCGGGAGGGATGAGCACTGAAGCTTTCTTT. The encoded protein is CASSAGGMSTEAFF.

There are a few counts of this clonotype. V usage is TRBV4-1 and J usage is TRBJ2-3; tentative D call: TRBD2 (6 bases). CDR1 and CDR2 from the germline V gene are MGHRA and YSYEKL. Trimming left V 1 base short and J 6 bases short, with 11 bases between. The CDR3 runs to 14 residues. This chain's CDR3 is CASSQGIRGDTQYF. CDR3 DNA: TGCGCCAGCAGCCAAGGTATTCGGGGGGATACGCAGTATTTT.

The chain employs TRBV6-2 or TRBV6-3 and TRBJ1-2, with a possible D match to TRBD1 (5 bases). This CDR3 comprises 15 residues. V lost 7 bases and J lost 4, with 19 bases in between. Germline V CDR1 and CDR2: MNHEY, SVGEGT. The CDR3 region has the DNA TGTGCCAGCAATACGCTGCGCCGTACAGGCTATGGCTACACCTTC. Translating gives CASNTLRRTGYGYTF.

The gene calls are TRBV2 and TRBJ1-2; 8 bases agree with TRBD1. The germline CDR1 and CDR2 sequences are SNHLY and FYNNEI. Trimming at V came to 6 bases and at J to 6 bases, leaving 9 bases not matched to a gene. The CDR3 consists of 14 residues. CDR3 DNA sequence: TGTGCCAGCAGCCAAGACAGGGGTGGCCATGGCTACACCTTC. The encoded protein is CASSQDRGGHGYTF. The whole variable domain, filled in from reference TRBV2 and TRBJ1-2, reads EPEVTQTPSHQVTQMGQEVILRCVPISNHLYFYWYRQILGQKVEFLVSFYNNEISEKSEIFDDQFSVERPDGSNFTLKIRSTKLEDSAMYFCASSQDRGGHGYTFGSGTRLTVV.

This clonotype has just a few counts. CDR3 amino acids: CASKQGVRAKNIQYF. DNA of the CDR3: TGTGCCAGTAAACAGGGAGTGAGGGCCAAAAACATTCAGTACTTC. The V gene is TRBV2, the J gene TRBJ2-4, with a tentative D call TRBD1 (6 bases). This CDR3 contains 15 residues. Trimming took off 9 bases at V and 1 base at J, with 16 bases between the two ends. The germline V gene has CDR1 SNHLY and CDR2 FYNNEI.

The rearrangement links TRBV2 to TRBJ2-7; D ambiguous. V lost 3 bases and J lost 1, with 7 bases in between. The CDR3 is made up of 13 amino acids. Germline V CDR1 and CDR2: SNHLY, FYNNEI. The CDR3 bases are TGTGCCAGCAGTGACAGCCTATCCTACGAGCAGTACTTC. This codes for CASSDSLSYEQYF.

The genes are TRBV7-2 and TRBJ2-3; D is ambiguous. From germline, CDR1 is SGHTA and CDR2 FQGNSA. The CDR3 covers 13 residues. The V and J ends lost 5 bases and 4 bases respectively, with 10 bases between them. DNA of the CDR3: TGTGCCAGCAGCCTTAGCATCTCAGATACGCAGTATTTT. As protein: CASSLSISDTQYF.

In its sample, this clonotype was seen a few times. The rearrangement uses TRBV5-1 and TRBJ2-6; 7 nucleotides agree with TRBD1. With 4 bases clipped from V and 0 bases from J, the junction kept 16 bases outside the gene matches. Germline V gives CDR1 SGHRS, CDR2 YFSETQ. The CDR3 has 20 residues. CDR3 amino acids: CASSPGAIGQETSGANVLTF. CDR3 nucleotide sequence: TGCGCCAGCAGCCCCGGGGCTATAGGACAGGAGACCTCTGGGGCCAACGTCCTGACTTTC. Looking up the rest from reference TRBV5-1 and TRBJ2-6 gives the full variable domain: KAGVTQTPRYLIKTRGQQVTLSCSPISGHRSVSWYQQTPGQGLQFLFEYFSETQRNKGNFPGRFSGRQFSNSRSEMNVSTLELGDSALYLCASSPGAIGQETSGANVLTFGAGSRLTVL.

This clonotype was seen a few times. CDR3 sequence (DNA): TGCAGTGCTAGAAGCAGGGGCACCGGGGAGCTGTTTTTT. It yields the protein CSARSRGTGELFF. The chain links TRBV20-1 to TRBJ2-2, with D perhaps matching TRBD1 (6 bases). Trimming removed 2 bases at V and 4 bases at J, with 8 bases between. Germline assignment: CDR1 DFQATT and CDR2 SNEGSKA (reference sequence). There are 13 residues in the CDR3.

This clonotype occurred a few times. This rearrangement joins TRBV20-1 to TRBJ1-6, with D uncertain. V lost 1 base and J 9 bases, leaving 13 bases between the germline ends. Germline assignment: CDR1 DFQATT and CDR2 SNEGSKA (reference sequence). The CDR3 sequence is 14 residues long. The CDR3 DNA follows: TGCAGTGCTAGAGCAGGCCCACGGGGTTCACCCCTCCACTTT. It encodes CSARAGPRGSPLHF.

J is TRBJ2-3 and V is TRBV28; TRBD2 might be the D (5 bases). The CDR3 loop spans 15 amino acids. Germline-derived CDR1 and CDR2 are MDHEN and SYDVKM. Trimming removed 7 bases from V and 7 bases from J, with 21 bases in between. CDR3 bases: TGTGCCAGCAAAGAGCGGTCGCCCTCTTCGAATACGCAGTATTTT. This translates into CASKERSPSSNTQYF.

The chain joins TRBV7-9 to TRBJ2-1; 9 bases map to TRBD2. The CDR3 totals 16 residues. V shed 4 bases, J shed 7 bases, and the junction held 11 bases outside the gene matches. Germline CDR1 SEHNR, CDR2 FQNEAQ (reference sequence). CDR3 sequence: CASSSWASGNRNEQFF. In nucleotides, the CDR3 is TGTGCCAGCAGCTCGTGGGCTAGCGGGAACAGGAATGAGCAGTTCTTC.